The rows below give T cell receptor beta chains drawn from one sample of a study of sequential checkpoint blockade in melanoma. Clones were sequenced by immunoSEQ multiplex PCR, and TCRdb holds only the in-frame ones, with some missing. The sample consists of approximately 5,000 clones, more than 25% of them appearing once. Material: tumor tissue (inferred from file names), obtained from a patient given nivolumab and ipilimumab in sequence. The source is a human donor with melanoma. The CDR3 runs from the conserved cysteine through the conserved F or W. The D gene is left open where the match is weak. For some rows the clone size is stated as once, few or many, or as a class when expanded; others skip it.

V gene	J gene	clone size	D gene	CDR3 protein	CDR3 DNA
TRBV18	TRBJ2-1	.	TRBD2	CASSPPGTSGRAGNEQFF	TGTGCCAGCTCACCACCCGGGACTAGCGGGAGGGCCGGCAATGAGCAGTTCTTC
TRBV7-1	TRBJ1-5	medium-sized	.	CASSHKIDGSQHF	TGTGCCAGCAGCCATAAGATCGACGGTTCCCAGCATTTT
TRBV28	TRBJ2-7	medium-sized	.	CASSPMGLPIPFKYF	TGTGCCAGCAGTCCAATGGGACTGCCAATCCCTTTTAAGTACTTC
TRBV18	TRBJ1-1	.	TRBD1	CASSPLPLTGGDNTEAFF	TGTGCCAGCTCACCACTCCCCCTGACAGGGGGAGATAACACTGAAGCTTTCTTT
TRBV18	TRBJ2-1	.	TRBD1	CASSSLDRGSYNEQFF	TGTGCCAGCTCGTCACTCGACAGGGGGTCGTACAATGAGCAGTTCTTC
TRBV19	TRBJ2-2	.	.	CASRPTGANTGELFF	TGTGCCAGTAGGCCGACAGGCGCGAACACCGGGGAGCTGTTTTTT
TRBV29-1	TRBJ2-3	.	.	CSVENRRQGTDTQYF	TGCAGCGTTGAGAATCGGAGACAAGGCACAGATACGCAGTATTTT
TRBV4-1	TRBJ2-7	few	.	CASSQGTGYSSYEQYF	TGCGCCAGCAGCCAAGGCACAGGGTATTCCTCCTACGAGCAGTACTTC
TRBV19	TRBJ2-1	medium-sized	.	CASSMGGPSPFF	TGTGCCAGTAGTATGGGGGGCCCCAGTCCGTTCTTC
TRBV9	TRBJ1-1	few	.	CASGDNPNTEAFF	TGTGCCAGCGGGGACAACCCGAACACTGAAGCTTTCTTT
TRBV11-3	TRBJ2-2	.	.	CASSLILSLALTGELFF	TGTGCCAGCAGCTTAATTCTCAGTCTAGCATTAACCGGGGAGCTGTTTTTT
TRBV4-1	TRBJ2-2	few	.	CASSQDRIGANTGELFF	TGCGCCAGCAGCCAAGACCGGATTGGGGCGAACACCGGGGAGCTGTTTTTT
TRBV19	TRBJ1-1	.	TRBD1	CASAGTDLNTEAFF	TGTGCCAGCGCTGGGACAGACCTTAACACTGAAGCTTTCTTT
TRBV4-1	TRBJ1-4	.	.	CASSQDRRAVFF	TGCGCCAGCAGCCAAGATCGGAGGGCGGTGTTTTTT
TRBV11-3	TRBJ2-1	medium-sized	.	CASSHDAGSYNEQFF	TGTGCCAGCAGCCACGACGCCGGGAGTTACAATGAGCAGTTCTTC
TRBV30	TRBJ2-1	.	.	CAWSAYYRKSSYNEQFF	TGTGCCTGGAGTGCATACTACAGGAAAAGCTCCTACAATGAGCAGTTCTTC
TRBV11-3	TRBJ2-7	.	.	CASSPNSGYLQEQYF	TGTGCCAGCAGCCCGAATAGCGGATATCTTCAGGAGCAGTACTTC
TRBV18	TRBJ1-4	few	.	CASSPPENEKLFF	TGTGCCAGCTCACCACCGGAAAATGAAAAACTGTTTTTT
TRBV5-1	TRBJ2-7	large	.	CASRPGLPGNEQYF	TGCGCCAGCAGGCCGGGACTCCCCGGAAACGAGCAGTACTTC
TRBV6-8	TRBJ2-7	.	TRBD1	CASSYSSSIGQGTYEQYF	TGTGCCAGCAGTTACTCGAGTTCTATCGGACAGGGAACCTACGAGCAGTACTTC
TRBV6-8	TRBJ1-3	.	.	CASSYSSGNTIYF	TGTGCCAGCAGTTACAGCTCTGGAAACACCATATATTTT
TRBV5-1	TRBJ1-2	once	.	CASSLAGRLSHGYTF	TGCGCCAGCAGCTTGGCCGGCAGGTTAAGCCATGGCTACACCTTC
TRBV18	TRBJ1-5	few	TRBD1	CASSPRGQGAGQPQHF	TGTGCCAGCTCACCACGGGGACAGGGGGCAGGGCAGCCCCAGCATTTT
TRBV15	TRBJ2-5	once	.	CATSRDMGGSETQYF	TGTGCCACCAGCAGAGATATGGGGGGTTCAGAGACCCAGTACTTC
TRBV15	TRBJ2-4	.	.	CATSRRGHQLAKNIQYF	TGTGCCACCAGCAGGAGGGGACATCAGCTAGCCAAAAACATTCAGTACTTC
TRBV9	TRBJ2-5	.	TRBD1	CASSEGTGFGQETQYF	TGTGCCAGCAGCGAGGGGACAGGGTTTGGGCAAGAGACCCAGTACTTC
TRBV5-1	TRBJ1-4	few	TRBD1	CASSRRTGANEKLFF	TGCGCCAGCAGCAGACGGACAGGAGCTAATGAAAAACTGTTTTTT
TRBV28	TRBJ1-5	.	TRBD1	CASRAQTGGLLGNQPQHF	TGTGCCAGCAGGGCTCAAACAGGGGGCCTACTTGGCAATCAGCCCCAGCATTTT
TRBV6-8	TRBJ2-3	.	TRBD2	CASTKGLPLGDTQYF	TGTGCCAGCACCAAGGGACTACCTTTAGGGGATACGCAGTATTTT
TRBV5-1	TRBJ2-7	.	.	CASSETGYATYEQYF	TGCGCCAGCAGCGAGACAGGTTATGCAACTTACGAGCAGTACTTC
TRBV10-2	TRBJ1-3	.	TRBD1	CATGQGASGNTIYF	TGCGCCACCGGACAGGGGGCGTCTGGAAACACCATATATTTT
TRBV6-8	TRBJ2-7	few	TRBD1	CAILGQGGYEQYF	TGTGCCATACTGGGACAGGGCGGTTACGAGCAGTACTTC
TRBV28	TRBJ1-5	.	.	CASLTFRYSNQPQHF	TGTGCCAGCCTCACCTTTCGCTATAGCAATCAGCCCCAGCATTTT
TRBV30	TRBJ1-3	.	.	CAWSVRGRDTIYF	TGTGCCTGGAGTGTACGGGGGAGAGACACCATATATTTT
TRBV11-3	TRBJ2-7	medium-sized	TRBD2	CASSLDARGVLAGVYEQYF	TGTGCCAGCAGCTTAGATGCTCGGGGGGTTCTAGCGGGAGTATACGAGCAGTACTTC
TRBV11-3	TRBJ2-5	many	.	CASSLFSGPETQYF	TGTGCCAGCAGCTTATTCTCAGGGCCGGAGACCCAGTACTTC
TRBV18	TRBJ1-1	few	.	CASSPPRGNTEAFF	TGTGCCAGCTCACCACCGAGGGGCAACACTGAAGCTTTCTTT
TRBV14	TRBJ2-1	few	.	CASSRLGQVKFNEQFF	TGTGCCAGCAGCCGCCTCGGGCAGGTGAAGTTCAATGAGCAGTTCTTC
TRBV5-1	TRBJ1-2	.	.	CASSLAGTRREGGGYTF	TGCGCCAGCAGCTTGGCCGGGACTCGGAGGGAGGGCGGCGGCTACACCTTC
TRBV11-3	TRBJ1-2	.	.	CASSPGGQNYGYTF	TGTGCCAGCAGCCCCGGGGGCCAGAACTATGGCTACACCTTC
TRBV12-2	TRBJ2-3	few	.	CASRLAGLAGSHNTQYF	TGTGCAAGTCGCTTAGCGGGGCTAGCGGGCTCACACAATACGCAGTATTTT
TRBV6-8	TRBJ2-7	medium-sized	.	CASRFGRLTYEQYF	TGTGCCAGCAGATTTGGACGGTTGACCTACGAGCAGTACTTC
TRBV9	TRBJ2-2	.	TRBD1	CASTPGSRGLPGELFF	TGTGCCAGCACCCCAGGAAGTAGGGGGCTCCCCGGGGAGCTGTTTTTT
TRBV7-1	TRBJ1-6	few	.	CASSYGGKISPLHF	TGTGCCAGCAGTTATGGGGGGAAAATATCACCCCTCCACTTT
TRBV30	TRBJ1-2	few	TRBD1	CAWEKGTGGYGYTF	TGTGCCTGGGAAAAGGGGACAGGGGGTTATGGCTACACCTTC
TRBV18	TRBJ1-3	few	.	CASSPRDKVSGNTIYF	TGTGCCAGCTCACCACGGGACAAGGTATCCGGAAACACCATATATTTT
TRBV19	TRBJ1-4	few	.	CASRATNEKLFF	TGTGCCTCCAGGGCAACTAATGAAAAACTGTTTTTT
TRBV5-1	TRBJ2-5	.	TRBD2	CASSLIGGLAGEETQYF	TGCGCCAGCAGCTTGATTGGCGGACTAGCGGGGGAGGAGACCCAGTACTTC
TRBV9	TRBJ2-5	.	.	CASSVDLGKETQYF	TGTGCCAGCAGCGTAGATTTAGGGAAAGAGACCCAGTACTTC
TRBV5-1	TRBJ1-1	.	.	CASSLGRQHPEAFF	TGCGCCAGCAGCTTGGGGCGACAGCATCCTGAAGCTTTCTTT
TRBV6-8	TRBJ1-5	.	.	CASSYLGLLNQPQHF	TGTGCCAGCAGTTACCTCGGGCTTCTCAATCAGCCCCAGCATTTT
TRBV6-8	TRBJ2-7	many	TRBD2	CASQTSGINEQYF	TGTGCCAGCCAGACTAGCGGGATCAACGAGCAGTACTTC